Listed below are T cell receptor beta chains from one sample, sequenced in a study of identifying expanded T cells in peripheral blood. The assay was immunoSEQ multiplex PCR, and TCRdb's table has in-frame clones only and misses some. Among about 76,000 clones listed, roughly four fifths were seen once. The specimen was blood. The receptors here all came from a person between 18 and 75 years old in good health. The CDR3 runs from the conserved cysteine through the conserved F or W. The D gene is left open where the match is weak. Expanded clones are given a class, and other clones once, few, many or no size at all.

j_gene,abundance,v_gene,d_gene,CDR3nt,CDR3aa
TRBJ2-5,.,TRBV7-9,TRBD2,TGTGCCAGCAGCCCCCTGGCGGGAGGTCCAGAGACCCAGTACTTC,CASSPLAGGPETQYF
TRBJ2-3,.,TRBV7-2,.,TGTGCCAGCAGCTTAGCGGGAGGTGTCTCAGATACGCAGTATTTT,CASSLAGGVSDTQYF
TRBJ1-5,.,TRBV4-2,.,TGTGCCAGCAGCCAAGATCGGGCGGAGCCCCAGCATTTT,CASSQDRAEPQHF
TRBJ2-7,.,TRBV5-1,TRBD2,TGCGCCAGCAGCTATGGAGGACTAGCGGGCTCCTACGAGCAGTACTTC,CASSYGGLAGSYEQYF
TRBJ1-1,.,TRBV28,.,TGTGCCAGCAGTTTAGTAGGGACGGAAATGGCCTTT,CASSLVGTEMAF
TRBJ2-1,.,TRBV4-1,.,TGCGCCAGCAGCCAAGGAAAAGCGCGCACCTCCTACAATGAGCAGTTCTTC,CASSQGKARTSYNEQFF
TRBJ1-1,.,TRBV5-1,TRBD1,TGCGCCAGCAGCTTGAGGCCGCCAGGGGGAAGTGACACTGAAGCTTTCTTT,CASSLRPPGGSDTEAFF
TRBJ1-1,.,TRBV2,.,TGTGCCAGCACGGGCGGCACTGAAGCTTTCTTT,CASTGGTEAFF
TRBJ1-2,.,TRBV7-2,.,TGTGCCAGCAGCTTAGTTTCAGGGAGAGTGGATGGCTACACCTTC,CASSLVSGRVDGYTF
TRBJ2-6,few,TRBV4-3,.,TGCGCCAGCAGCCAAGAAGCGGGCTCTGGGGCCAACGTCCTGACTTTC,CASSQEAGSGANVLTF
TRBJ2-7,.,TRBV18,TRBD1,TGTGCCAGCTCACTCGCGAAGCTGGACAGGCACGCATCCTACGAGCAGTACTTC,CASSLAKLDRHASYEQYF
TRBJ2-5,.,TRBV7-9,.,TGTGCCAGCAGCGGGGGTTTAGAGACCCAGTACTTC,CASSGGLETQYF
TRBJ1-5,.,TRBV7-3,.,TGTGCCAGCAGCTCAGGGATAGGTCAGCCCCAGCATTTT,CASSSGIGQPQHF